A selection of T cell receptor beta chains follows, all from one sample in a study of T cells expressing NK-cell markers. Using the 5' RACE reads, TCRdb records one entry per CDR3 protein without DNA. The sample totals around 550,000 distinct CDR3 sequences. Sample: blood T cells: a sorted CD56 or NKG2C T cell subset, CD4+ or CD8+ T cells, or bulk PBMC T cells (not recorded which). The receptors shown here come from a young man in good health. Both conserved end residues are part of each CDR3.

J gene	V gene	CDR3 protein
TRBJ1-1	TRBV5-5	CASSRGPLLNTEAFF
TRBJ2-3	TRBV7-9	CATGDRAADTQYF
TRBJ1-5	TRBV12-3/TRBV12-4	CASRGTGLGNQPQHF
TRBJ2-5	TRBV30	CASTPQTSAETQYF
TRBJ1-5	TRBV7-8	CASNGRQGGGSNQPQHF
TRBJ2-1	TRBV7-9	CAPGGRANEQFF
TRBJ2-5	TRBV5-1	CASRKDRTSQETQYF
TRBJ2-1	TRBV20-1	CSASAGQRGGEQFF
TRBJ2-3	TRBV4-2	CASSQDLTGVGDTQYF
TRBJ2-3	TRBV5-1	CASSLVPNEGQGNTDTQYF
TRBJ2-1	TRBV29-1	CSTEDRDNEQFF
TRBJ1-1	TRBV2	CASRSDRSASEAFF
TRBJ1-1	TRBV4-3	CASSHSGGAEAFF
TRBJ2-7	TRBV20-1	CSVYPSGNPYEQYF
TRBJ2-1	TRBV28	CASTSTSSEFF
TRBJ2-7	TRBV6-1	CASSDLAAYEQYF
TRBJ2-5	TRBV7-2	CASSFRPSQETQYF
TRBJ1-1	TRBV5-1	CASSLMGAGTEAFF
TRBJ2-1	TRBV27	CASSLLSRPLSEQFF
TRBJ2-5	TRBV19	CASSSRLALFQETQYF
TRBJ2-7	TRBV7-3	CASSLLGLAGGPAYEQYF
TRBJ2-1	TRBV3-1	CASTLSTAGPGSGQFF
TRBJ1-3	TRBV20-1	CSAWGLGNTIYF
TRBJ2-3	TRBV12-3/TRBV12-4	CASSLGFFGDRRSDTQYF
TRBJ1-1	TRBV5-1	CASSLDGDRISEAFF